This T cell receptor (beta chain) was sequenced for a study of blood T cells in healthy people across ages. CDR3 length equals 17 residues. Germline V gene sequence: CDR1 SGHRS, CDR2 YFSETQ. V was clipped by 4 bases and J by 7 bases; unmatched bases: 17. A second PCR, run for about 7 to 11 cycles, used a sample-barcoded 5' primer plus a J-beta primer mix. Each CDR3 protein gets one entry after TCRdb re-called the 5' RACE reads with MiXCR. Among some 640,000 distinct CDR3 sequences listed, about half were seen once. The authors isolated at least 6.5 million PBMCs per sample. Material for sequencing was blood. V usage is TRBV5-1 and J usage is TRBJ2-1, with 7 bases that match TRBD2. The receptor's source is a woman aged 55-70 years in good health. CDR3 nucleotides: TGCGCCAGCAGCCCCTCCCGGGGGGTGAGGAGCCAGAATGAGCAGTTCTTC. Amino acid sequence: CASSPSRGVRSQNEQFF.